This TCR beta chain was observed in a study of OX40 agonist ivuxolimab in advanced cancers. Notes on the research overall: Ivuxolimab was an agonistic, fully human IgG2 monoclonal antibody directed against OX40 (CD134), a costimulatory receptor. Intravenous ivuxolimab was administered to patients every 2 weeks at six dose levels: 0.01, 0.1, 0.3, 1.5, 3 and 10 mg/kg. Of the 50 to 55 patients in dose escalation, some 20 had hepatocellular carcinoma, about 15 had melanoma, 9 had renal cell carcinoma and 9 had head and neck cancer. The dose-escalation cohort was about 87% male with a mean age of around 62 years, ranging from 23 to 79. Prior anti-PD-1, anti-PD-L1 or anti-CTLA-4 therapy was permitted, and checkpoint inhibitors had been received by roughly two fifths of dose-escalation patients. Partial responses occurred in three dose-escalation patients: two with cutaneous melanoma and one with hepatocellular carcinoma. The purpose of peripheral TCRbeta sequencing was to test whether ivuxolimab changed TCR sequence diversity and led to clonal T-cell expansion. The paper reports the monotherapy dose-escalation portion (N of about 54 patients) of the phase I ivuxolimab trial. Study-wide findings and limitations: After ivuxolimab, expanded clones were on average more numerous among CD8+ T cells than among CD4+ T cells. At doses from 0.1 to 3.0 mg/kg, clonal expansion was seen in both CD4+ and CD8+ blood T cells between baseline and week 6. In the 0.1-3.0 mg/kg groups, partial responders were among the patients with the lowest normalized peripheral clonal expansion, particularly in CD8+ T cells. Low levels of normalized T-cell clonal expansion were also seen in some patients who did not respond. Antigen specificity was not determined for the clonally expanded peripheral T cells.

Patients with autoimmune disease history or receiving systemic immunosuppression were excluded from the trial. Peripheral blood for TCR sequencing was collected from all dose cohorts at baseline, on cycle 4 day 1, and on cycle 7 day 1. The samples were taken from a phase I, first-in-human, multicenter, open-label dose-escalation trial of ivuxolimab. Adults with locally advanced or metastatic melanoma, renal cell carcinoma, hepatocellular carcinoma or head and neck squamous cell carcinoma were enrolled in the trial. Before TCR sequencing, CD4+ T cells and CD8+ T cells were sorted from peripheral blood as separate populations. For sequencing of the TCRbeta CDR3 region, genomic DNA was extracted from the sorted cells. TCRbeta CDR3 regions were sequenced using the immunoSEQ Assay. Imported from immuneACCESS, the table was reduced by TCRdb to in-frame sequences with V and J called. These copies leave out some clones; in studies compared against another copy, an unresolved V gene accounts for under half, and the cause of the remainder is not known. This sample has around 20,000 clones in its table, and approximately 85% of those were observed once. Clones ranked in the top ten supply 45% to 60% of the sample.

About this clone: Its antigen is still unknown. No per-base quality is available; no much larger clone lies one base away.

The sequence derives from an adult with an advanced solid tumor such as melanoma, head and neck, liver or kidney cancer. This sample comprised CD4+ or CD8+ T cells sorted from blood, obtained in a trial of the OX40 agonist ivuxolimab.

The sequenced DNA: TGTGCCAGCAGCTTGAAGGCAGAGTATGGCTACACCTTC. This codes for CASSLKAEYGYTF. The chain is encoded by TRBV5-5 joined to TRBJ1-2; no D gene call is confident. Inclusive of the bounding cysteine and phenylalanine, the CDR3 is 13 residues long. Left in the record is the CDR3 DNA by itself, 39 bases read in frame from the first base. Taken from the germline V gene (reference sequence), the CDR1 and CDR2 loops are SGHKS and YYEKEE. A distance of 9 bases separates the germline ends of V and J, which lose 1 base and 5 bases respectively.